These 23 T cell receptor beta chains originate from one sample sequenced in a study of cytomegalovirus exposure and HLA in healthy donors. Primers: 60 Vbeta forward and 13 Jbeta reverse. Clones were sequenced by immunoSEQ multiplex PCR, and TCRdb holds only the in-frame ones, with some missing. The sample consists of approximately 160,000 clones, about 82% of them appearing once. Sequencing input: PBMCs. The source of these receptors is a woman under 30 in good health and CMV-seronegative.

This clone appeared a single time. This chain uses TRBV29-1 with TRBJ2-3; 7 bases match TRBD2. Germline V CDR1 and CDR2: SQVTM, ANQGSEA. This CDR3 spans 14 amino acids. After removal of 3 bases from V and 3 bases from J, the junction contained 6 bases not matched to a gene. CDR3 residues: CSVDWQGGTDTQYF. The CDR3 coding sequence is TGCAGCGTTGATTGGCAGGGAGGGACAGATACGCAGTATTTT.

The chain employs TRBV10-2 and TRBJ2-7; possible D gene TRBD2, 7 bases. Germline V gene data show CDR1 as WSHSY and CDR2 as SAAADI. The V and J ends lost 9 bases and 0 bases respectively, with 9 bases between them. This CDR3 spans 12 amino acids. CDR3 protein: CASRGGSYEQYF. Written as DNA, the CDR3 is TGCGCCAGTAGGGGGGGCTCCTACGAGCAGTACTTC.

V is TRBV27 and J is TRBJ1-4, with 7 bases identical to TRBD1. V trimming: 5 bases; J trimming: 8 bases; junction bases outside the gene matches: 8. The CDR3 extends over 14 amino acids. Germline CDR1 is MNHEY and CDR2 is SMNVEV (reference sequence). The CDR3 DNA sequence: TGTGCCAGCAGTCACGGACAGGAGGGGGAAAAACTGTTTTTT. This sequence encodes CASSHGQEGEKLFF.

The genes are TRBV19 and TRBJ2-7, with D uncertain. Trimming took off 6 bases at V and 3 bases at J, with 15 bases between the two ends. CDR1 is LNHDA, CDR2 SQIVND, per germline (reference sequence). The CDR3 runs to 14 residues. The CDR3 protein is CASRMVTLNYEQYF. The CDR3 coding sequence is TGTGCCAGTAGAATGGTGACTTTGAACTACGAGCAGTACTTC.

The chain links TRBV18 to TRBJ2-1; 8 bases are a match to TRBD2. Germline V gives CDR1 KGHSH, CDR2 LQKENI. The ends lost 2 bases at V and 3 bases at J; junction bases unmatched: 3. This CDR3 spans 15 amino acids. This CDR3 reads CASSPMAGGYNEQFF. The CDR3 region has the DNA TGTGCCAGCTCACCAATGGCGGGAGGCTACAATGAGCAGTTCTTC.

The J gene is TRBJ2-3, the V gene TRBV2; 9 nucleotides align to TRBD1. CDR1 is SNHLY, CDR2 FYNNEI, per germline. V lost 3 bases to trimming and J lost 1 base; unmatched junction nucleotides: 5. The CDR3 is made up of 16 amino acids. The CDR3 region is CASSDLRTGGTDTQYF. CDR3 DNA sequence: TGTGCCAGCAGTGATCTAAGGACAGGGGGCACAGATACGCAGTATTTT.

This clone was seen just once. The chain combines TRBV10-2 with TRBJ2-5, with D possibly matching TRBD2 (5 bases). V was trimmed by 10 bases and J by 5 bases, leaving 20 bases between them. The CDR3 is made up of 14 amino acids. The germline V gene encodes CDR1 WSHSY and CDR2 SAAADI. CDR3 sequence (DNA): TGCGCCACCTCCACTTCTGGCGGGTGGGAGACCCAGTACTTC. Protein product: CATSTSGGWETQYF.

This sequence joins TRBV6-5 and TRBJ1-1, with 8 bases lining up with TRBD1. This CDR3 has 15 amino acids. Germline lookup yields CDR1 MNHEY and CDR2 SVGAGI. V lost 4 bases, J lost 6 bases, and 10 bases stayed unmatched. Here the CDR3 DNA reads TGTGCCAGCAGTTCTCGCAACAGGGGGGAGTCTGAAGCTTTCTTT. Amino acids: CASSSRNRGESEAFF.

Notes on this clone: This sample also contains other DNA sequences that code for the same CDR3. The chain has TRBV7-2 and TRBJ2-7, with a weak D call TRBD2 (5 bases). The length of the CDR3 is 13 residues. V was trimmed by 3 bases and J by 1 base, leaving 7 bases between them. Germline V gene sequence: CDR1 SGHTA, CDR2 FQGNSA. CDR3 nucleotide sequence: TGTGCCAGCAGCTTCGGCGGGTCCTACGAGCAGTACTTC. Its protein is CASSFGGSYEQYF.

J is TRBJ2-3 and V is TRBV9; TRBD2 aligns across 13 bases. The CDR3 has 16 residues. V trimming: 4 bases; J trimming: 3 bases; junction bases outside the gene matches: 5. CDR1 and CDR2 (germline): SGDLS, YYNGEE. CDR3 bases: TGTGCCAGCAGCCCTCGGACTAGCGGGAGTACAGATACGCAGTATTTT. Its protein is CASSPRTSGSTDTQYF.

V and J are TRBV2 and TRBJ1-5, with unresolved D. The V gene's germline CDR1 is SNHLY and CDR2 FYNNEI. The CDR3 extends over 14 amino acids. Trimming shortened V by 2 bases and J by 1 base, and 6 bases separated the two germline ends. CDR3: CASSESTSNQPQHF. DNA of the CDR3: TGTGCCAGCAGTGAATCTACCAGCAATCAGCCCCAGCATTTT. The complete variable domain, with remaining parts taken from reference TRBV2 and TRBJ1-5, reads EPEVTQTPSHQVTQMGQEVILRCVPISNHLYFYWYRQILGQKVEFLVSFYNNEISEKSEIFDDQFSVERPDGSNFTLKIRSTKLEDSAMYFCASSESTSNQPQHFGDGTRLSIL.

The rearrangement links TRBV5-8 to TRBJ2-3, with D possibly being TRBD1 (5 bases). The CDR3 is 15 residues long. From germline, CDR1 is SGHTS and CDR2 YDEGEE. The V and J ends lost 2 bases and 5 bases respectively, with 15 bases between them. The DNA for the CDR3 is TGTGCCAGCAGCTTAAGGGTCAGGGTTGGAGATACGCAGTATTTT. As protein: CASSLRVRVGDTQYF.

A few counts support this clone. The chain has TRBV28 and TRBJ2-2; 9 bases match TRBD2. The CDR3 runs to 19 residues. Germline CDR1 MDHEN, CDR2 SYDVKM. Losses at the gene ends were 3 bases for V and 1 base for J; bases not matched to a gene: 12. This CDR3 reads CASSFFALSGRRNTGELFF. In nucleotides, the CDR3 is TGTGCCAGCAGTTTTTTCGCCCTCAGCGGGAGGAGGAACACCGGGGAGCTGTTTTTT.

The CDR3 sequence is CASSVGIAGGQETQYF. The DNA of the CDR3 is TGTGCCAGCAGCGTAGGAATAGCGGGAGGTCAAGAGACCCAGTACTTC. This rearrangement joins TRBV9 to TRBJ2-5, with 10 bases that match TRBD2. The CDR3 is 16 residues long. The germline gives CDR1 SGDLS, CDR2 YYNGEE. The trim removed 0 bases at V and 2 bases at J, leaving 4 bases unmatched.

There are a few counts of this clone. The V gene is TRBV18, the J gene TRBJ2-7; TRBD2 matches at 9 bases. Germline CDR1 is KGHSH and CDR2 is LQKENI. CDR3 length equals 14 residues. The ends lost 4 bases at V and 4 bases at J; junction bases unmatched: 5. The CDR3: CASSQSGRKYEQYF. CDR3 in DNA: TGTGCCAGCTCACAAAGCGGGAGGAAATACGAGCAGTACTTC. The full variable domain, rest sourced from reference TRBV18 and TRBJ2-7, is NAGVMQNPRHLVRRRGQEARLRCSPMKGHSHVYWYRQLPEEGLKFMVYLQKENIIDESGMPKERFSAEFPKEGPSILRIQQVVRGDSAAYFCASSQSGRKYEQYFGPGTRLTVT.

CDR3: CASRRLAGADTQYF. The CDR3 DNA reads as TGTGCCAGCAGGAGACTAGCGGGAGCTGATACGCAGTATTTT. The chain uses TRBV6-5 and TRBJ2-3, with 12 bases identical to TRBD2. Germline CDR1 reads MNHEY; CDR2 reads SVGAGI. This CDR3 is built from 14 residues. V was pared by 6 bases and J by 6 bases, with 4 bases of the junction left unmatched.

The chain recombines TRBV5-8 with TRBJ1-2; TRBD1 is a possible D gene (5 bases). Germline V gives CDR1 SGHTS, CDR2 YDEGEE. V gave up 4 bases and J gave up 8 bases, with 12 bases separating them. The CDR3 sequence is 12 residues long. The CDR3 DNA reads TGTGCCAGCAGCCGGGGGGTATGGGGCTACACCTTC. Amino acid sequence: CASSRGVWGYTF.

The J gene is TRBJ2-1, the V gene TRBV18; 15 positions match TRBD2. Germline values: CDR1 KGHSH, CDR2 LQKENI. V lost 4 bases, J lost 6 bases, and 10 bases stayed unmatched. The CDR3 length is 18 residues. This CDR3 is CASSRRTSGRATSNEQFF. Here the CDR3 DNA reads TGTGCCAGCTCACGCCGGACTAGCGGGAGGGCAACAAGCAATGAGCAGTTCTTC.

The chain has TRBV2 and TRBJ1-1; D ambiguous. Germline loops: CDR1 SNHLY, CDR2 FYNNEI. CDR3 length equals 11 residues. V lost 6 bases and J 4 bases, leaving 6 bases between the germline ends. The CDR3 sequence: CASSVFTEAFF. CDR3 nucleotide sequence: TGTGCCAGCAGCGTTTTCACTGAAGCTTTCTTT.

J is TRBJ2-7 and V is TRBV6-1, with TRBD2 matching 7 bases. CDR3 length: 13 amino acids. V shed 9 bases, J shed 2 bases, and the junction held 7 bases outside the gene matches. The germline CDR1 and CDR2 sequences are MNHNS and SASEGT. CDR3 sequence (DNA): TGTGCCAGTTTTCGGGGAGGGACCTACGAGCAGTACTTC. Translated: CASFRGGTYEQYF.

This clone has just one count. The chain joins TRBV28 to TRBJ2-1, with 9 bases that match TRBD1. Germline V gives CDR1 MDHEN, CDR2 SYDVKM. This CDR3 is built from 14 residues. V lost 7 bases and J lost 6; bases outside the gene matches: 7. The chain's CDR3 is CASISETGGNEQFF. The DNA of the CDR3 is TGTGCCAGCATCTCCGAGACAGGGGGCAATGAGCAGTTCTTC.

The chain combines TRBV28 with TRBJ2-7; 7 nucleotides line up with TRBD1. The CDR3 is 14 amino acids. Germline V gives CDR1 MDHEN, CDR2 SYDVKM. With V trimmed by 5 bases and J by 2 bases, 6 bases remained unmatched. Written as DNA, the CDR3 is TGTGCCAGCAGTACACCCGACAGGGCCTACGAGCAGTACTTC. Translated, it gives CASSTPDRAYEQYF.

The chain couples TRBV6-1 to TRBJ1-3; D is unresolved. CDR3 length: 14 amino acids. Germline V gene data show CDR1 as MNHNS and CDR2 as SASEGT. Trimming cost V 7 bases and J 5 bases, with 15 bases left between them. The DNA of the CDR3 is TGTGCCAGCATTGGGCCCACCCAGCGAAACACCATATATTTT. Its translation is CASIGPTQRNTIYF.